This T cell receptor beta chain is from a study of T cells in Graves' hyperthyroidism and ophthalmopathy. Findings and caveats of the study: Most thyroid-expanded clonotypes above 0.001 were also found in blood.

RNA transcripts provided the source from which TCR beta CDR3 regions were amplified. TCR CDR3 regions were first amplified by RT-PCR with HTBI primers. TCRdb itself ran the multiplex PCR reads through MiXCR, one entry per CDR3 protein. Of fewer than 350,000 distinct CDR3 sequences listed, roughly 18% were seen once; the top ten hold 45% to 55%. Note on this clonotype: Antigen: not known.

CDR3 length equals 13 residues. From germline, CDR1 is SGHRS and CDR2 YFSETQ. V dropped 6 bases and J dropped 4 bases, with 13 bases sitting between them. Uncontrolled infection, other autoimmune disease, pregnancy or lactation led to exclusion. Thyroid ultrasound, orbital computed tomography, clinical symptoms, and serum thyroxine and TRAb underpinned diagnoses. Each 10 ml fresh peripheral blood draw supplied the PBMCs. The sequence was obtained from a woman in her 50s with Graves' hyperthyroidism. Sequencing input: blood. The J gene is TRBJ2-5, the V gene TRBV5-1, with TRBD2 as a possible D gene (6 bases). CDR3 loop: CASNGRRGETQYF. The CDR3 DNA is TGCGCCAGCAATGGACGGAGGGGAGAGACCCAGTACTTC.